The 19 T cell receptor beta chains given below trace back to one sample, sequenced in a study of technical replicates of blood from a handful of donors. Using immunoSEQ multiplex PCR, the repertoire was profiled, and TCRdb retains in-frame clones only, with some absent. The sample records approximately 49,000 clones, about 94% being singletons. The sequenced sample was PBMCs. These receptors came from a human donor in good health. Some clones in this sample may be carry-over from other donors' samples.

The CDR3 sequence is CASRVGGYTEAFF. The CDR3 coding sequence is TGTGCCAGCAGAGTGGGGGGATATACTGAAGCTTTCTTT. V gene TRBV6-5 combines with J gene TRBJ1-1, with D perhaps matching TRBD1 (5 bases). CDR3 length equals 13 residues. Germline V lookup: CDR1 MNHEY, CDR2 SVGAGI. V lost 6 bases and J lost 5, with 13 bases in between.

The chain has TRBV2 and TRBJ1-3; 9 nucleotides align to TRBD1. Germline CDR1 SNHLY, CDR2 FYNNEI. CDR3 length: 15 residues. Unmatched junction bases numbered 4, after V lost 5 bases and J lost 2 bases. The CDR3 DNA reads as TGTGCCAGCAGTCCCGGGACAGGGACTGGAAACACCATATATTTT. It yields the protein CASSPGTGTGNTIYF.

V and J are TRBV5-1 and TRBJ1-2; 7 nucleotides align to TRBD1. The CDR3 consists of 15 residues. V lost 5 bases and J lost 6; bases outside the gene matches: 13. The germline V gene has CDR1 SGHRS and CDR2 YFSETQ. CDR3 nucleotides: TGCGCCAGCAGGTTGACAGGGAGCCCCGAGGATGGCTACACCTTC. Translation gives CASRLTGSPEDGYTF.

The chain carries TRBV6-1 and TRBJ1-1, with D unresolved. This CDR3 has 13 amino acids. The germline gives CDR1 MNHNS, CDR2 SASEGT. The V end lost 3 bases, the J end lost 3 bases, and 8 bases lay between the germline ends. The CDR3 DNA reads TGTGCCAGCAGTGACTACAGCCACACTGAAGCTTTCTTT. It translates to CASSDYSHTEAFF.

This rearrangement joins TRBV4-3 to TRBJ1-6; TRBD1 is a possible D gene (6 bases). This CDR3 region has 15 residues. V lost 0 bases and J 9 bases, leaving 12 bases between the germline ends. Germline lookup yields CDR1 LGHNA and CDR2 YSLEER. The CDR3 coding sequence is TGCGCCAGCAGCCAAGAACCAGGGGTAGGTTCACCCCTCCACTTT. Encoded protein: CASSQEPGVGSPLHF.

V is TRBV11-2 and J is TRBJ2-1; 10 bases are a match to TRBD1. This CDR3 spans 16 amino acids. Germline assignment: CDR1 SGHAT and CDR2 FQNNGV. V lost 5 bases and J lost 8; bases outside the gene matches: 12. The CDR3 coding sequence is TGTGCCAGCAGCCTGGAGGGACAGGGGAGTAGGGATGAGCAGTTCTTC. Amino acids: CASSLEGQGSRDEQFF.

The chain uses TRBV30 and TRBJ2-7; D possibly corresponds to TRBD2 (6 bases). The CDR3 extends over 10 amino acids. Germline CDR1 is GTSNPN and CDR2 is SVGIG (reference sequence). V lost 8 bases to trimming and J lost 2 bases, with 7 bases between them. Here the CDR3 reads CAGGTYEQYF. The DNA of the CDR3 is TGTGCCGGGGGGACCTACGAGCAGTACTTC.

The chain is built from TRBV5-1 and TRBJ2-7; TRBD1 matches at 8 bases. The trim removed 4 bases at V and 6 bases at J, leaving 9 bases unmatched. The CDR3 has 14 amino acids. Germline lookup yields CDR1 SGHRS and CDR2 YFSETQ. CDR3 protein: CASSVQGEEVEQYF. In DNA, the CDR3 is TGCGCCAGCAGCGTACAGGGGGAGGAGGTCGAGCAGTACTTC.

V usage is TRBV5-1 and J usage is TRBJ2-7, with TRBD2 identical over 12 bases. V was pared by 4 bases and J by 1 base, with 6 bases of the junction left unmatched. CDR1 and CDR2 from the germline V gene are SGHRS and YFSETQ. This CDR3 is built from 16 residues. CDR3 residues: CASSMGLAGPSYEQYF. In DNA form, the CDR3 reads TGCGCCAGCAGCATGGGACTAGCGGGCCCATCCTACGAGCAGTACTTC.

The chain joins TRBV19 to TRBJ1-1; the D gene is possibly TRBD1 (5 bases). The CDR3 runs to 15 residues. Germline loops: CDR1 LNHDA, CDR2 SQIVND (reference sequence). Trimming removed 0 bases at V and 6 bases at J, with 14 bases between. The CDR3 loop reads CASSIDTGWVAEAFF. The CDR3 coding sequence is TGTGCCAGTAGTATAGATACAGGATGGGTGGCTGAAGCTTTCTTT. Full variable domain (missing parts from reference TRBV19 and TRBJ1-1): DGGITQSPKYLFRKEGQNVTLSCEQNLNHDAMYWYRQDPGQGLRLIYYSQIVNDFQKGDIAEGYSVSREKKESFPLTVTSAQKNPTAFYLCASSIDTGWVAEAFFGQGTRLTVV.

The chain joins TRBV4-1 to TRBJ2-5, with D uncertain. This CDR3 spans 15 amino acids. Trimming pared 0 bases from V and 2 bases from J, leaving 10 bases between. The germline gives CDR1 MGHRA, CDR2 YSYEKL. DNA for the CDR3: TGCGCCAGCAGCCAAGATCTTTGGCCGCAAGAGACCCAGTACTTC. Translated: CASSQDLWPQETQYF.

V gene TRBV6-6 combines with J gene TRBJ2-2; a weak D match, TRBD2 (6 bases). In germline, CDR1 is MNHNY, CDR2 SVGAGI (reference sequence). This CDR3 is 16 amino acids long. The V end was cut by 2 bases, the J end by 2 bases, with 12 bases between. The CDR3 DNA follows: TGTGCCAGCAGTTACGGAGGGGCCTCAAACACCGGGGAGCTGTTTTTT. Amino acid sequence: CASSYGGASNTGELFF.

V gene TRBV4-3 combines with J gene TRBJ2-7; 8 bases align to TRBD2. The CDR3 consists of 15 residues. Germline values: CDR1 LGHNA, CDR2 YSLEER. With 4 bases clipped from V and 3 bases from J, the junction kept 8 bases outside the gene matches. The CDR3 region is CASSLEMTSVYEQYF. The CDR3 coding sequence is TGCGCCAGCAGCCTCGAAATGACTAGCGTCTACGAGCAGTACTTC.

This chain uses TRBV6-5 with TRBJ2-1; tentative D call: TRBD2 (5 bases). The V gene lost 1 base and the J gene lost 9 bases, with 10 bases spanning the gap. Germline V gene data show CDR1 as MNHEY and CDR2 as SVGAGI. The CDR3 is 13 residues long. Here the CDR3 reads CASSYLASGEQFF. Here the CDR3 DNA reads TGTGCCAGCAGTTACTTGGCCAGCGGTGAGCAGTTCTTC.

The V and J genes are TRBV30 and TRBJ2-7; tentatively, D is TRBD1 (6 bases). This CDR3 contains 15 residues. Germline assignment: CDR1 GTSNPN and CDR2 SVGIG (reference sequence). V was cut by 0 bases and J by 5 bases, with 17 bases left in between. CDR3 DNA sequence: TGTGCCTGGAGTGTCCCCTGGAAGAACAGGGACGAGCAGTACTTC. Its protein is CAWSVPWKNRDEQYF.

J is TRBJ1-6 and V is TRBV30; the match to TRBD1 covers 7 bases. Trimming removed 2 bases from V and 14 bases from J; junction bases left unmatched: 3. The CDR3 has 11 residues. Germline CDR1 reads GTSNPN; CDR2 reads SVGIG (reference sequence). The CDR3 region is CAWSTGVTLHF. CDR3 DNA: TGTGCCTGGAGTACAGGGGTAACCCTCCACTTT. The entire variable domain, with the rest obtained from reference TRBV30 and TRBJ1-6, is as follows: SQTIHQWPATLVQPVGSPLSLECTVEGTSNPNLYWYRQAAGRGLQLLFYSVGIGQISSEVPQNLSASRPQDRQFILSSKKLLLSDSGFYLCAWSTGVTLHFGNGTRLTVT.

The chain recombines TRBV15 with TRBJ1-2, with TRBD1 identical over 7 bases. CDR1 is LNHNV and CDR2 is YYDKDF in the germline V gene (reference sequence). The CDR3 is 14 residues long. J lost 5 bases, V lost 0 bases, and 3 bases had no gene match. The CDR3 DNA reads as TGTGCCACCAGCAGAGATAGGGGGCAATATGGCTACACCTTC. Its protein is CATSRDRGQYGYTF.

This chain uses TRBV6-1 with TRBJ2-3; D not resolved. Germline CDR1 reads MNHNS; CDR2 reads SASEGT. Trimming removed 6 bases from V and 1 base from J, with 8 bases in between. The CDR3 sequence is 13 residues long. The CDR3 reads CASSPQGTDTQYF. Written as DNA, the CDR3 is TGTGCCAGCAGCCCCCAGGGCACAGATACGCAGTATTTT.

The chain carries TRBV7-8 and TRBJ2-7; D is uncertain. The CDR3 is made up of 13 amino acids. The germline CDR1 and CDR2 sequences are SGHVS and FQNEAQ. V lost 8 bases and J lost 3, with 14 bases in between. CDR3 loop: CASARGGDYEQYF. Written as DNA, the CDR3 is TGTGCCAGCGCTCGTGGCGGTGACTACGAGCAGTACTTC.